This T cell receptor (beta chain) was identified during a study of T cell responses to AZD1222 COVID-19 vaccine. Measured with immunoSEQ multiplex PCR; TCRdb has only the in-frame clones, and not every one. The sample carries around 70,000 clones, 87% recorded once. Trimming shortened V by 5 bases and J by 5 bases, and 27 bases separated the two germline ends. The CDR3 has 18 amino acids. CDR1 is MNHNY, CDR2 SVGAGI, per germline (reference sequence). This clone was seen a handful of times. This TCR was sampled from an adult who received the AZD1222 COVID-19 vaccine. The chain employs TRBV6-6 and TRBJ1-2; D might be TRBD1 (5 bases). Here the sequenced sample was peripheral blood, taken 28 days after the second AZD1222 dose. Here the CDR3 reads CASSPLGGGRGFLYGYTF. The CDR3 DNA reads TGTGCCAGCAGTCCGCTCGGGGGGGGAAGAGGCTTCCTTTATGGCTACACCTTC.